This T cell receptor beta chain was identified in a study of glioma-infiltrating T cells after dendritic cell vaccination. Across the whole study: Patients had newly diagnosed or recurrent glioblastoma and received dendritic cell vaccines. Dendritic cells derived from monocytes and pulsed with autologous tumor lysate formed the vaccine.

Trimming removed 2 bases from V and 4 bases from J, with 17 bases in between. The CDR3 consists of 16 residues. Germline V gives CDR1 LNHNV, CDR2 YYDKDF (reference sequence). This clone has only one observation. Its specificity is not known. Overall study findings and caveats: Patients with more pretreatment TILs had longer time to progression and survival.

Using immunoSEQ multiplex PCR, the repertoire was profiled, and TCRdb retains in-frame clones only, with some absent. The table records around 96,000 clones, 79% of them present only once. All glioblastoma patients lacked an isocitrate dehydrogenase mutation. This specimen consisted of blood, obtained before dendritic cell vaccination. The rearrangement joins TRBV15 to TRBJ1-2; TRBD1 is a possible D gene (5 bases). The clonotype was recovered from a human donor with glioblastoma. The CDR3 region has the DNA TGTGCCACCAGCAGATCCACCTACACGGGGGGCTATGGCTACACCTTC. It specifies CATSRSTYTGGYGYTF.